The 20 T cell receptor beta chains below all came from one sample that was sequenced in a study of T cells in Graves' hyperthyroidism and ophthalmopathy. Amplified TCR beta CDR3 regions derived from RNA transcripts. When the TCR CDR3 underwent first-round RT-PCR, the HTBI primer set was used. TCRdb re-derived calls from the multiplex PCR reads in MiXCR, one entry per CDR3 protein. The sample holds hundreds of thousands of distinct CDR3 sequences, 15% seen once. The sample comprised blood. The receptors derive from a woman between 25 and 40 years old with Graves' hyperthyroidism.

This clonotype showed up just a few times. The rearrangement joins TRBV7-3 to TRBJ2-7; 9 bases line up with TRBD2. The CDR3 length is 15 residues. V was pared by 0 bases and J by 5 bases, with 5 bases of the junction left unmatched. Germline V gene data show CDR1 as SGHTA and CDR2 as FQGTGA. The CDR3 spells CASSLTAGGHHEQYF. The CDR3 region has the DNA TGTGCCAGCAGCTTAACGGCGGGAGGGCACCACGAGCAGTACTTC.

The table lists this clonotype with a few counts. This chain uses TRBV9 with TRBJ2-7; a weak D match, TRBD2 (5 bases). The CDR3 contains 15 residues. V was trimmed by 2 bases and J by 1 base, leaving 13 bases between them. Germline loops: CDR1 SGDLS, CDR2 YYNGEE. For the CDR3, the DNA is TGTGCCAGCAGCGTTGGACTGGGTACGTCCTACGAGCAGTACTTC. Translation gives CASSVGLGTSYEQYF.

This clonotype was observed at least ten times. The rearrangement joins TRBV6-1 to TRBJ2-7; D could derive from TRBD1 or TRBD2 (5 bases each). Trimming took off 6 bases at V and 3 bases at J, with 12 bases between the two ends. Germline V gives CDR1 MNHNS, CDR2 SASEGT. The CDR3 runs 13 residues. The CDR3 protein is CASSTGTLYEQYF. CDR3 in DNA: TGTGCCAGCAGCACCGGGACGCTCTACGAGCAGTACTTC.

This clonotype was counted many times. The CDR3 region has the DNA TGTGCCTGGAGTGTACGGGGTAAGGGGAGGACTGAAGCTTTCTTT. This encodes CAWSVRGKGRTEAFF. V usage is TRBV30 and J usage is TRBJ1-1; weak D call: TRBD1 (5 bases). Trimming cost V 0 bases and J 5 bases, with 16 bases left between them. Germline assignment: CDR1 GTSNPN and CDR2 SVGIG (reference sequence). The CDR3 loop spans 15 amino acids. Drawing the rest from reference TRBV30 and TRBJ1-1, the complete variable domain is SQTIHQWPATLVQPVGSPLSLECTVEGTSNPNLYWYRQAAGRGLQLLFYSVGIGQISSEVPQNLSASRPQDRQFILSSKKLLLSDSGFYLCAWSVRGKGRTEAFFGQGTRLTVV.

This clonotype was counted a few times. The chain links TRBV7-9 to TRBJ1-4; maybe TRBD1 (5 bases). The V gene lost 4 bases and the J gene lost 13 bases, with 13 bases spanning the gap. Germline CDR1 reads SEHNR; CDR2 reads FQNEAQ (reference sequence). The CDR3 loop spans 12 amino acids. CDR3 residues: CASSSGGSRLFF. The CDR3 bases are TGTGCCAGCAGCTCGGGGGGGAGCCGACTGTTTTTT.

The table lists this clonotype with many counts. V and J are TRBV20-1 and TRBJ2-5; maybe TRBD2 (6 bases). The CDR3 totals 14 residues. V dropped 2 bases and J dropped 4 bases, with 14 bases sitting between them. CDR1 is DFQATT, CDR2 SNEGSKA, per germline (reference sequence). CDR3 DNA sequence: TGCAGTGCTAGACCTCTCGGACTATCAGAGACCCAGTACTTC. Translated, it gives CSARPLGLSETQYF.

This chain connects TRBV20-1 to TRBJ2-7; D is unresolved. The CDR3 consists of 14 residues. Germline V gene sequence: CDR1 DFQATT, CDR2 SNEGSKA (reference sequence). Trimming shortened V by 1 base and J by 1 base, and 11 bases separated the two germline ends. The CDR3 region has the DNA TGCAGTGCTAGAGGACAAACTACGTCCTACGAGCAGTACTTC. It translates to CSARGQTTSYEQYF.

This clonotype came up a few times. The chain joins TRBV5-5 to TRBJ2-6; the match to TRBD1 covers 8 bases. Germline V CDR1 and CDR2: SGHKS, YYEKEE (reference sequence). V trimming: 0 bases; J trimming: 0 bases; junction bases outside the gene matches: 8. The CDR3 is 19 residues long. The CDR3 DNA is TGTGCCAGCAGCTTGGCCCCGACAGGGGATCCCTCTGGGGCCAACGTCCTGACTTTC. Protein: CASSLAPTGDPSGANVLTF.

The chain employs TRBV14 and TRBJ2-5; D remains ambiguous. The CDR3 runs 11 residues. Trimming cost V 2 bases and J 12 bases, with 10 bases left between them. Germline CDR1 SGHDN, CDR2 FVKESK. The CDR3 sequence: CASSQRTHEYF. The CDR3 DNA sequence: TGTGCCAGCAGCCAACGGACCCACGAGTACTTC.

The chain recombines TRBV24-1 with TRBJ2-1; D may be TRBD1 or TRBD2 (5 bases each). Germline V gene sequence: CDR1 KGHDR, CDR2 SFDVKD. The CDR3 runs to 16 residues. The germline V and J ends were trimmed by 4 bases and 0 bases, with 12 bases remaining between them. The CDR3 loop reads CATSDGTVSSYNEQFF. The CDR3 DNA is TGTGCCACCAGTGACGGGACGGTTAGCTCCTACAATGAGCAGTTCTTC.

The chain uses TRBV29-1 and TRBJ2-4, with a tentative D call TRBD1 (5 bases). The germline CDR1 and CDR2 sequences are SQVTM and ANQGSEA. Trimming pared 4 bases from V and 0 bases from J, leaving 22 bases between. This CDR3 is 18 amino acids long. The CDR3 DNA reads as TGCAGCGTTGGGCTCCACAACCCAGACAGTATAGCCAAAAACATTCAGTACTTC. Residues: CSVGLHNPDSIAKNIQYF.

This clonotype was observed a few times. J is TRBJ1-1 and V is TRBV20-1, with TRBD1 matching 12 bases. CDR3 length equals 13 residues. With V trimmed by 6 bases and J by 6 bases, 5 bases remained unmatched. Germline V lookup: CDR1 DFQATT, CDR2 SNEGSKA (reference sequence). CDR3 DNA: TGCAGTGCGCCGGGACAGGGGGCACCTGAAGCTTTCTTT. The encoded protein is CSAPGQGAPEAFF.

This clonotype was seen a few times. The J gene is TRBJ2-1, the V gene TRBV28; possibly TRBD2 for D (5 bases). Germline V gene lookup returns CDR1 MDHEN and CDR2 SYDVKM. CDR3 length: 15 amino acids. V dropped 5 bases and J dropped 7 bases, with 18 bases sitting between them. CDR3 nucleotide sequence: TGTGCCAGCAGTCCCCCGGACGGAGGTGGGAATGAGCAGTTCTTC. Its protein is CASSPPDGGGNEQFF.

This clonotype was observed many times. The genes are TRBV11-2 and TRBJ2-5, with D possibly being TRBD1 (6 bases). This CDR3 has 17 amino acids. Trimming removed 0 bases from V and 5 bases from J, with 19 bases in between. The germline gives CDR1 SGHAT, CDR2 FQNNGV. The CDR3 nucleotides are TGTGCCAGCAGCTTAGAGTCCCCAGGGGATATAATGGAGACCCAGTACTTC. This encodes CASSLESPGDIMETQYF.

This clonotype was seen ten or more times. V gene TRBV20-1 combines with J gene TRBJ1-2; TRBD1 aligns across 7 bases. Germline lookup yields CDR1 DFQATT and CDR2 SNEGSKA (reference sequence). CDR3 length: 15 residues. V lost 5 bases, J lost 6 bases, and 15 bases stayed unmatched. The CDR3 protein is CSARASGQLMDGYTF. The CDR3 bases are TGCAGTGCTCGCGCCTCGGGACAGCTTATGGATGGCTACACCTTC.

The sample holds a few counts of this clonotype. CDR3 DNA sequence: TGTGCCAGTTCAGAGGGACGGCGTCTTCAAAGCCTCCACTTT. This sequence encodes CASSEGRRLQSLHF. The gene calls are TRBV27 and TRBJ1-6; TRBD1 is a possible D gene (5 bases). This CDR3 has 14 amino acids. CDR1 is MNHEY and CDR2 is SMNVEV in the germline V gene (reference sequence). V lost 9 bases, J lost 15 bases, and 24 bases lay in between.

The V call is TRBV5-1, the J call TRBJ2-3; 11 bases are a match to TRBD2. This CDR3 has 18 amino acids. V shed 4 bases, J shed 2 bases, and the junction held 12 bases outside the gene matches. Germline CDR1 SGHRS, CDR2 YFSETQ. The CDR3 sequence: CASSLELAGGGYTDTQYF. In DNA, the CDR3 is TGCGCCAGCAGCCTGGAGCTAGCGGGAGGTGGATACACAGATACGCAGTATTTT.

Ten or more counts support this clonotype. The V call is TRBV3-1, the J call TRBJ2-2, with D possibly TRBD1 on 6 matching bases. Germline lookup yields CDR1 LGHDT and CDR2 YNNKEL (reference sequence). Trimming took 1 base from V and 6 from J, leaving 6 bases between them. The length of the CDR3 is 13 residues. The CDR3 DNA is TGTGCCAGCAGCCAAGGGGGGCCCGGGGAGCTGTTTTTT. The encoded protein is CASSQGGPGELFF.

A few counts support this clonotype. The rearrangement uses TRBV20-1 and TRBJ2-7; D may be TRBD2 (6 bases). CDR3 length: 14 residues. The germline CDR1 and CDR2 sequences are DFQATT and SNEGSKA (reference sequence). V lost 5 bases to trimming and J lost 4 bases, with 18 bases between them. CDR3 region: CSAWGLFSRYEQYF. The CDR3, as DNA: TGCAGTGCTTGGGGACTTTTTTCTCGATACGAGCAGTACTTC.

This clonotype was seen many times. This rearrangement joins TRBV9 to TRBJ2-1; 12 positions match TRBD2. The CDR3 runs 21 residues. CDR1 is SGDLS, CDR2 YYNGEE, per germline. Germline trimming cut 1 base from V and 0 bases from J; bases unmatched to any gene: 14. The CDR3 DNA reads as TGTGCCAGCAGCGTATACTACTCTAGCGGGAGGGAGCAGAGCTCCTACAATGAGCAGTTCTTC. Its protein is CASSVYYSSGREQSSYNEQFF.